This T cell receptor beta chain was recovered during a study of blood T cell repertoires in COVID-19. Study-wide background: Spain, Italy and the United States supplied samples that represented acute and convalescent COVID-19.

Measured with immunoSEQ multiplex PCR; TCRdb has only the in-frame clones, and not every one. The repertoire holds around 58,000 clones, with roughly 80% as singletons. The CDR3 is 16 residues long. Sequencing was carried out using peripheral blood. The rearrangement uses TRBV1 and TRBJ1-4; TRBD1, the D gene given by the table, was not confirmed from the DNA. TRBV1 constitutes a pseudogene. The sequence came from a human donor in a cohort sampled during active COVID-19. The CDR3 region is CTSSQGGRVDNEKLFF. In DNA form, the CDR3 reads TGCACCAGCAGCCAAGGGGGCAGGGTTGATAATGAAAAACTGTTTTTT.